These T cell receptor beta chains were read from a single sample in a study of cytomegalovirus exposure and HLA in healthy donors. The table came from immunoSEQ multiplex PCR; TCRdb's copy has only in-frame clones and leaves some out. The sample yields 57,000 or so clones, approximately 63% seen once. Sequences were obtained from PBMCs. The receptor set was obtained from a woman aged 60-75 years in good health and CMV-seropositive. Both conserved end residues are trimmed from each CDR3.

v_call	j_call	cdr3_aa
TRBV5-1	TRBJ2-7	ASSFGTGGPYEQY
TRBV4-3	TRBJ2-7	ASSQEPGGSYEQY
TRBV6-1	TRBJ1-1	ASSEGWDRLNTEAF
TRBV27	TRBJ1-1	ATRDTLNTEAF
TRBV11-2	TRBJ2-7	ASSFNRDGEQY
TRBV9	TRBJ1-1	ASSVGPGGNTEAF
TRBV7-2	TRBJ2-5	ASSLVSGGQETQY
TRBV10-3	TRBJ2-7	AISPGPQGYEQY
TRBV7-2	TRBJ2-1	ASSLSRYNEQF
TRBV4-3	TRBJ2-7	ASSRNRGLIYEQY
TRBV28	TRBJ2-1	ASSPPVREQF
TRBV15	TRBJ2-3	ATSRDQGQVTDTQY
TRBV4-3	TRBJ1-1	ASSQVNQVLAEAF
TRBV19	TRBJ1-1	ASSTEGQNTEAF
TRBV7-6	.	ASSLVGGVDEQY
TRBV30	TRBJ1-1	AYRVTTHTEAF
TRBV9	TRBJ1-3	ASSLQATSGNTIY
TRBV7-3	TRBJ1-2	ASRIPVVGGDYGYT
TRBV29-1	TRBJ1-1	SVAQGAVNTEAF
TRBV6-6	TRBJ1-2	ASSTRDREVYGYT
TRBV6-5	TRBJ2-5	ASSYWGQGGETQY
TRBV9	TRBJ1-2	ASSALGRTGFYSAGYT
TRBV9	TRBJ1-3	ASSVEGEGAPGNTIY
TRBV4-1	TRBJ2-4	ASSGETGAKNIQY
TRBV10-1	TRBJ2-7	ASSPQTESSYEQC
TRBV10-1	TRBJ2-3	ASSGQLQLDTQY
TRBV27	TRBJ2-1	ASKAGGYNEQF
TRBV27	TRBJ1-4	TSSPGRARSEKLF
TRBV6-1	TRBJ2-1	ASSEAGNGVEQF
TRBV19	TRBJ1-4	ASSGGYPNEKLF
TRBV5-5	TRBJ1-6	ASSGTFSSYNSPLH
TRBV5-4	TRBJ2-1	ASSSKTLQGPEQF
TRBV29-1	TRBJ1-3	SVGEGGPGNTIY
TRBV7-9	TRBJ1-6	SSSSTAYNSPLH
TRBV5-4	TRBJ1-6	ASSLDGGAAKPLH
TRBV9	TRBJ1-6	ASSLRGGPTYNSPLH
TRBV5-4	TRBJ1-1	ASSTNRGGNTEAF
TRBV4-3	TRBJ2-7	ASSHDTTSYEQY
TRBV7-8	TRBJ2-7	ASSRPGQGYEQY
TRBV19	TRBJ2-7	ASRQQGPGGVEQY
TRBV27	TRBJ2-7	ASRPSGGDEQY
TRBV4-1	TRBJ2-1	ASSQRAGGDNEQF